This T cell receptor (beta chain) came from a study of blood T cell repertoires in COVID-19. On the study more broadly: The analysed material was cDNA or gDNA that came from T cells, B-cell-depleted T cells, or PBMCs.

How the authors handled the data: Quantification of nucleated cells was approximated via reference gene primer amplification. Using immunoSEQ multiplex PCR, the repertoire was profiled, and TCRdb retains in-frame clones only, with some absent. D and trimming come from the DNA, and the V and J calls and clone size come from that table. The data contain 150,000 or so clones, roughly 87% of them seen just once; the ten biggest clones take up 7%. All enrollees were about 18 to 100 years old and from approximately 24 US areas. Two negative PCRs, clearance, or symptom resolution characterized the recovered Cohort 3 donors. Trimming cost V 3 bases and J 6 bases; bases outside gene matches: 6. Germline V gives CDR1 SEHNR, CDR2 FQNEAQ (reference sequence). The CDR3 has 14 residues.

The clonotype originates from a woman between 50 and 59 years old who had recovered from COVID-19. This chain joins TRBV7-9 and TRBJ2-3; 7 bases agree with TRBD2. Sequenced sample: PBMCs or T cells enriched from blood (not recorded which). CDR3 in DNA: TGTGCCAGCAGCTTGGATGGGAGGGCGGATACGCAGTATTTT. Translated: CASSLDGRADTQYF.